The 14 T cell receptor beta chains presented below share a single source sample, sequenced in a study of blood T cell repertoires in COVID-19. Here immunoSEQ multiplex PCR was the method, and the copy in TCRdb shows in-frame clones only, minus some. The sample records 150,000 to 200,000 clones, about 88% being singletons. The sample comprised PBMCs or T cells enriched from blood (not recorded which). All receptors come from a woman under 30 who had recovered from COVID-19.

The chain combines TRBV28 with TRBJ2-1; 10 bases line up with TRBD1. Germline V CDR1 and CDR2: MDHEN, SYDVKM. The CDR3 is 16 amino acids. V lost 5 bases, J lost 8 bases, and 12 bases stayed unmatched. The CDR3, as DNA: TGTGCCAGCAGTGAATCCCCTCTGGACAGGGGGGATGAGCAGTTCTTC. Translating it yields CASSESPLDRGDEQFF.

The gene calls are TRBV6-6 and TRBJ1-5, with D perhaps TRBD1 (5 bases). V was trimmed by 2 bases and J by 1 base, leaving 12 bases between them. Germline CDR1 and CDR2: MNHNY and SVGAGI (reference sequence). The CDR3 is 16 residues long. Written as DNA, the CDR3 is TGTGCCAGCAGTTACGGGGCCAGGCGCAGCAATCAGCCCCAGCATTTT. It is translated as CASSYGARRSNQPQHF.

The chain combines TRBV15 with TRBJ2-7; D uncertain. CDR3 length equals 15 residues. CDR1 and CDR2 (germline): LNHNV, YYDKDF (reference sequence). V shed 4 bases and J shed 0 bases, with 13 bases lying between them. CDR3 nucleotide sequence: TGTGCCACCAGCAATCGCCTTGGCATCTCCTACGAGCAGTACTTC. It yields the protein CATSNRLGISYEQYF.

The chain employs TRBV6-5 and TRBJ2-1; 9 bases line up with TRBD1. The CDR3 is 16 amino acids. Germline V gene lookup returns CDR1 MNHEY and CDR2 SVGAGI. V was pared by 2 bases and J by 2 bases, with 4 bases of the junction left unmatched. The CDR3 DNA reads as TGTGCCAGCAGTTACCGAGGACAGGGGACCTACAATGAGCAGTTCTTC. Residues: CASSYRGQGTYNEQFF.

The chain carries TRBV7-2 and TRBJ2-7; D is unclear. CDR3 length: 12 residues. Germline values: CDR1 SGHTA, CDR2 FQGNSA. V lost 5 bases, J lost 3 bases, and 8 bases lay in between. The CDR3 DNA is TGTGCCAGCAGCCCGAGCGACTACGAGCAGTACTTC. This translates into CASSPSDYEQYF.

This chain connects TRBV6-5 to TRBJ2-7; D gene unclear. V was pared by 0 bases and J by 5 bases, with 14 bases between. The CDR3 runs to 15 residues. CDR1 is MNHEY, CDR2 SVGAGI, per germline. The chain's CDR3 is CASSYSGGPSDEQYF. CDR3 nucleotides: TGTGCCAGCAGTTACTCCGGCGGCCCCAGCGACGAGCAGTACTTC.

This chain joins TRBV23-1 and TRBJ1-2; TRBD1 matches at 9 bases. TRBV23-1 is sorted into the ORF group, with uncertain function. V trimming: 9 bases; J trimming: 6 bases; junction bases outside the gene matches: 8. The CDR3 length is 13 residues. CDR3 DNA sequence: TGCGCCAGGGGGACTAGGGACAGGGATGGCTACACCTTC. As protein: CARGTRDRDGYTF.

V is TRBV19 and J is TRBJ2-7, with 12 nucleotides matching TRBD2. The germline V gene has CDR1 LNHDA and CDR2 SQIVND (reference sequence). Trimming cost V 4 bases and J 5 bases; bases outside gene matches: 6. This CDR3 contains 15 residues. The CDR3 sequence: CASSTRLAGGNEQYF. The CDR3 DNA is TGTGCCAGTAGTACCCGCCTAGCGGGAGGGAACGAGCAGTACTTC.

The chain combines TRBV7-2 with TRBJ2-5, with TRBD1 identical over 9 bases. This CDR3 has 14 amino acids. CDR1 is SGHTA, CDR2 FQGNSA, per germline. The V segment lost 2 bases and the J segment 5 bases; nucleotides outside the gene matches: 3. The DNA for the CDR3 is TGTGCCAGCAGCTTAAACAGGGGGCCGGAGACCCAGTACTTC. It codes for CASSLNRGPETQYF.

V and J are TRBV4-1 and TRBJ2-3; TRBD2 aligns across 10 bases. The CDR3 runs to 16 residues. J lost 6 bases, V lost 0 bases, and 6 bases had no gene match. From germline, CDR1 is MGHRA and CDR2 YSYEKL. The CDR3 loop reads CASSQEASGRKDTQYF. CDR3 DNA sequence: TGCGCCAGCAGCCAAGAGGCTAGCGGGAGAAAGGATACGCAGTATTTT.

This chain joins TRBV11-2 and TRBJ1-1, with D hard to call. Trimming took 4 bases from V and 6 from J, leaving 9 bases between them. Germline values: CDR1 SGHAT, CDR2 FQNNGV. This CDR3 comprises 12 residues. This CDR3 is CASSSLKPEAFF. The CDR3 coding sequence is TGTGCCAGCAGCTCGCTTAAGCCTGAAGCTTTCTTT.

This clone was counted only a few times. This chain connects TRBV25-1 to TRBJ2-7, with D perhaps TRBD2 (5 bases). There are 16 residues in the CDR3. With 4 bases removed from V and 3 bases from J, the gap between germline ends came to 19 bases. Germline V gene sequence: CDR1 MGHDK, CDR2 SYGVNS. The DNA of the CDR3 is TGTGCCAGCAGTGGTCGAGGGTCGTTCTCGGACTACGAGCAGTACTTC. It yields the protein CASSGRGSFSDYEQYF.

The CDR3 sequence is CASSHRDRPNQPQHF. In DNA form, the CDR3 reads TGTGCCAGCAGCCACCGGGACAGACCCAATCAGCCCCAGCATTTT. The V and J genes are TRBV3-1 (or the pseudogene TRBV3-2) and TRBJ1-5, with 7 bases aligning to TRBD1. Germline assignment: CDR1 LGHDT and CDR2 YNNKEL (reference sequence). This CDR3 has 15 amino acids. V dropped 3 bases and J dropped 3; count of bases not matched to a gene: 5.

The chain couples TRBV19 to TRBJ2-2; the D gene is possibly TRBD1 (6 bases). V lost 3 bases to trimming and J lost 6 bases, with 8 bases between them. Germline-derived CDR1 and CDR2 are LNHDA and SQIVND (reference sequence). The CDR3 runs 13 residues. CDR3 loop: CASSMWGPGELFF. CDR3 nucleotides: TGTGCCAGTAGTATGTGGGGGCCCGGGGAGCTGTTTTTT.